The sample holds a few counts of the clone carrying this T cell receptor (beta chain). Antigen: not known. Each of the sorted populations had a purity greater than 95%. This sample was included in a study of beta chain features in type 1 diabetes. The CDR3 contains 15 residues. With V trimmed by 4 bases and J by 2 bases, 5 bases remained unmatched. The germline V gene encodes CDR1 LGHNA and CDR2 YSLEER. Study findings and constraints: Patients' naive, central memory and Treg TCRB repertoires seemed closer to one another than those of healthy donors.

Expressed TCRB transcripts were sequenced, since all the RNA that had been isolated was reverse transcribed. The study sequenced naive, central memory and regulatory T cell samples to an average of about 3.8 million reads. Clones were read by immunoSEQ multiplex PCR, and TCRdb kept only the in-frame ones, dropping some. Altogether around 300,000 clones are present, more than 9.5% being singletons, with the ten largest covering roughly 0.014%. The TCR comes from a woman in her thirties in good health. This rearrangement joins TRBV4-3 to TRBJ2-7, with 10 bases that match TRBD2. Sequencing used naive CD4+ T cells from blood. The CDR3 nucleotides read TGCGCCAGCAGCCGGACTAGCGGATCACCCTACGAGCAGTACTTC. Amino acids: CASSRTSGSPYEQYF.